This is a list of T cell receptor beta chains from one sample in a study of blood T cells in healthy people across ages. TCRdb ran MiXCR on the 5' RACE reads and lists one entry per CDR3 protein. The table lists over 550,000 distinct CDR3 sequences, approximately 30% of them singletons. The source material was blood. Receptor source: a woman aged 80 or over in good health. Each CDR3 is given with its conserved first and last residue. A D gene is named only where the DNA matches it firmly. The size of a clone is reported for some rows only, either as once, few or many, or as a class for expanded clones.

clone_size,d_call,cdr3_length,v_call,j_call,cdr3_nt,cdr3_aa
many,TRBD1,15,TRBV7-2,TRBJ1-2,TGTGCCAGCAGCTCTAACTTTTTCGGGACAGATGGCTACACCTTC,CASSSNFFGTDGYTF
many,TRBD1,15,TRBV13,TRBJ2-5,TGTGCCAGCAGCCGCTTACAGGGGAATGAGGAGACCCAGTACTTC,CASSRLQGNEETQYF
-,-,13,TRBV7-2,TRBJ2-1,TGTGCCAGCAGATGGGGGCGGGCCAATGAGCAGTTCTTC,CASRWGRANEQFF
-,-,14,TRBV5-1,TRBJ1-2,TGCGCCAGCAGTCGCGTGAGTTCAGGGTATGGCTACACCTTC,CASSRVSSGYGYTF
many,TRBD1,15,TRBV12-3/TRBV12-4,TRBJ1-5,TGTGCCAGCAGTTTACAGGGGGATGGCAATCAGCCCCAGCATTTT,CASSLQGDGNQPQHF
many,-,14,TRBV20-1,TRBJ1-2,TGCAGTGCTTCGATGACACGAAATAACTATGGCTACACCTTC,CSASMTRNNYGYTF
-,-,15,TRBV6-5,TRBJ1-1,TGTGCCAGCAGACGCGGGGACTGGCGGGACACTGAAGCTTTCTTT,CASRRGDWRDTEAFF
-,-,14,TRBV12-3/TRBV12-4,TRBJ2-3,TGTGCCAGCAGTTTAGGAATACGAGCAGATACGCAGTATTTT,CASSLGIRADTQYF
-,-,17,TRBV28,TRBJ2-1,TGTGCCAGCGGTTCCCCACGCGGGGGCAGCTCCTACAATGAGCAGTTCTTC,CASGSPRGGSSYNEQFF
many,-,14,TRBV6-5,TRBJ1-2,TGTGCCAGCAGTAACATGGGACTGACATATGGCTACACCTTC,CASSNMGLTYGYTF
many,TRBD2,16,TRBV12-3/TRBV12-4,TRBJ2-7,TGTGCCAGCAGCACCGGGGAGCGGGGGGGCCAATACGAGCAGTACTTC,CASSTGERGGQYEQYF